The clone carrying this T cell receptor beta chain was picked up a small number of times. Germline assignment: CDR1 MNHEY and CDR2 SVGAGI. J lost 9 bases, V lost 7 bases, and 1 base had no gene match. CDR3 length: 12 residues. The data originate from a study of beta chain features in type 1 diabetes. Expressed TCRB transcripts got sequenced, as all isolated RNA was reverse transcribed. Only in-frame clones appear in the TCRdb table, and some are missing; sequencing was by immunoSEQ multiplex PCR. Of just over 450,000 clones listed, over 25% are singletons. Sequencing input: naive CD4+ T cells from blood. This clonotype was sampled from a man between 18 and 35 years old in good health. The chain joins TRBV6-5 to TRBJ2-1; 12 bases match TRBD2. The CDR3 loop is CASTTSGSEQFF. The CDR3 DNA reads TGTGCCAGCACGACTAGCGGGAGTGAGCAGTTCTTC.